Listed below are T cell receptor beta chains from one sample, sequenced in a study of shared clonotypes between healthy human individuals. Libraries were prepared by immunoSEQ multiplex PCR; TCRdb keeps only in-frame clonotypes and omits some of them. The table has about 2.3 million clones, more than 85% seen once. Sequencing was performed on naive CD4+ T cells from PBMCs. The receptors derive from a young man in good health. Some clones in this sample may be carry-over from other donors' samples. The CDR3 runs from the conserved cysteine through the conserved F or W. D genes are given only for firm matches. Clone size is shown for a subset of rows, as once, few, many or a class of expanded clone.

TRBD1	TRBV5-1	TRBJ2-4	NA	TGCGCCAGCAGCGGACAGGGGGCGAACTGGAACATTCAGTACTTC	CASSGQGANWNIQYF
NA	TRBV6-1	TRBJ1-2	NA	TGTGCCAGCAGACGGGGGACCGAATCTAACTATGGCTACACCTTC	CASRRGTESNYGYTF
TRBD1	TRBV5-8	TRBJ1-3	once	TGTGCCAGCAGCGAAGGGGGCAGGAGCTCTGGAAACACCATATATTTT	CASSEGGRSSGNTIYF
NA	TRBV4-1	TRBJ2-3	NA	TGCGCCAGCAGCCAAAAAAGGCCCGGGACTAGCACAGATACGCAGTATTTT	CASSQKRPGTSTDTQYF
NA	TRBV5-4	TRBJ2-3	NA	TGTGCCAGCAGCTGGGAGACAGCTAGCACAGATACGCAGTATTTT	CASSWETASTDTQYF
NA	TRBV18	TRBJ2-1	NA	TGTGCCAGCTCACTCACAACAGGTGAGCAGTTCTTC	CASSLTTGEQFF
NA	TRBV9	TRBJ1-1	NA	TGTGCCAGCACCGGACAGATGAACACTGAAGCTTTCTTT	CASTGQMNTEAFF
TRBD1	TRBV28	TRBJ1-1	NA	TGTGCCAGCAGCTCGACAGGGCGGAACACTGAAGCTTTCTTT	CASSSTGRNTEAFF
TRBD2	TRBV19	TRBJ2-2	NA	TGTGCCAGTCGATTAAACTGGGACCAGCGGGGCGGGGAGCTGTTTTTT	CASRLNWDQRGGELFF
TRBD1	TRBV19	TRBJ1-2	NA	TGTGCCAGTAGTATACTTCCGGGACAGGGGTCGCTTGGCTACACCTTC	CASSILPGQGSLGYTF
TRBD2	TRBV5-1	TRBJ2-2	NA	TGCGCCAGCAGCCCGGGACTAGCGGGAGGGGTCGGCACCGGGGAGCTGTTTTTT	CASSPGLAGGVGTGELFF
TRBD1	TRBV28	TRBJ2-5	NA	TGTGCCAGCAGACATCCGGGACAGGGTGGAGAGACCCAGTACTTC	CASRHPGQGGETQYF
NA	TRBV6-5	TRBJ1-1	NA	TGTGCCAGCAGTTACAGTCACAGGGTGGGCACTGAAGCTTTCTTT	CASSYSHRVGTEAFF
NA	TRBV4-1	TRBJ1-5	NA	TGCGCCAGCAGCCAAGAACGCTTTGTTCCGACCCAGCATTTT	CASSQERFVPTQHF